The rows below give T cell receptor beta chains drawn from one sample of a study of blood T cell repertoires in COVID-19. The data were produced by immunoSEQ multiplex PCR, yet TCRdb's version contains in-frame clones alone and is incomplete. The sample consists of around 230,000 clones, around 86% of them appearing once. The material sequenced was peripheral blood. The receptors come from a man in his thirties or forties who had recovered from COVID-19. Each CDR3 is given with its conserved first and last residue. A D gene is named only where the DNA matches it firmly. Clone size appears in some rows only: once, few, many, or a class for an expanded clone.

>NA|NA|TRBJ1-1|TRBV18
TGTGCCAGCTCGCCCGATTCGGGGGGGACTGAAGCTTTCTTT
CASSPDSGGTEAFF
>NA|NA|TRBJ2-7|TRBV5-8
TGTGCCAGCAGCCAAACGGGGAAACCCTACGAGCAGTACTTC
CASSQTGKPYEQYF
>NA|NA|TRBJ1-1|TRBV6-2/TRBV6-3
TGTGCCAGCAGTTACCCCCACAGGGTATTCGAAGCTTTCTTT
CASSYPHRVFEAFF
>NA|NA|TRBJ1-2|TRBV5-5
TGTGCCAGCAGCGCAGGGTCGTATGGCTACACCTTC
CASSAGSYGYTF
>NA|once|TRBJ2-7|TRBV27
TGTGCCAGCAGCCCTACAGGGTTCTACGAGCAGTACTTC
CASSPTGFYEQYF
>NA|once|TRBJ1-2|TRBV12-3/TRBV12-4
TGTGCCAGCAGTTTGGGGGCCGTCTATGGCTACACCTTC
CASSLGAVYGYTF
>NA|NA|TRBJ2-2|TRBV19
TGTGCCAGTAGTACCCGGGACACCGGGGAGCTGTTTTTT
CASSTRDTGELFF
>TRBD1|NA|TRBJ1-5|TRBV10-2
TGCGCCACCTCCGACAGGGACATAAATCAGCCCCAGCATTTT
CATSDRDINQPQHF
>NA|NA|TRBJ1-1|TRBV27
TGTGCCAGCAGTTTCCCGGTGAGGACTGAAGCTTTCTTT
CASSFPVRTEAFF
>NA|NA|TRBJ2-3|TRBV10-3
TGTGCCATCAGTGAAACCGATAGTACGCAGTATTTT
CAISETDSTQYF
>NA|NA|TRBJ2-1|TRBV27
TGTGCCAGCAGTTATCCGGGAAAATACAATGAGCAGTTCTTC
CASSYPGKYNEQFF
>NA|once|TRBJ2-1|TRBV9
TGTGCCAGCAGTTTTTCGGGGGATGTCTCCTACAATGAGCAGTTCTTC
CASSFSGDVSYNEQFF
>NA|NA|TRBJ1-2|TRBV19
TGTGCCAGCAGTCAGGGGTCCGCAGCTAACTATGGCTACACCTTC
CASSQGSAANYGYTF
>TRBD1|NA|TRBJ2-7|TRBV6-6
TGTGCCAGCGGGGACAGGGGTATCGACGAGCAGTACTTC
CASGDRGIDEQYF
>NA|NA|TRBJ2-2|TRBV7-9
TGTGCCCCCGGGTCGGCCGGGGAGCTGTTTTTT
CAPGSAGELFF
>NA|NA|TRBJ2-1|TRBV9
TGTGCCAGCAGCGTAGCGATTAGCTCCTACAATGAGCAGTTCTTC
CASSVAISSYNEQFF
>NA|few|TRBJ1-2|TRBV11-2
TGTGCCAGCAGTTCTCTGCAGGGCGGAGGCTACACCTTC
CASSSLQGGGYTF
>TRBD2|NA|TRBJ2-7|TRBV3-1/TRBV3-2
TGTGCCAGCAGCCTCGGGGCTAGCGGAAGTTACGAGCAGTACTTC
CASSLGASGSYEQYF
>NA|NA|TRBJ1-4|TRBV5-8
TGTGCCAGCAGTTGGACAATAGCTAATGAAAAACTGTTTTTT
CASSWTIANEKLFF
>NA|NA|TRBJ1-1|TRBV3-1/TRBV3-2
TGTGCCAGCAGCCAAGTGGAGGGTGGCACTGAAGCTTTCTTT
CASSQVEGGTEAFF
>NA|NA|TRBJ1-2|TRBV7-9
TGTGCCAGCAGCTTAGCGTGGCAGGGAGGGGAGATTTATGGCTACACCTTC
CASSLAWQGGEIYGYTF
>NA|NA|TRBJ2-5|TRBV25-1
TGTGCCAGCAGTGAATCCGGGAAGGCAAAAGAGACCCAGTACTTC
CASSESGKAKETQYF
>TRBD1|NA|TRBJ2-5|TRBV6-5
TGTGCCAGTAACCGGGACAGAAGAGAGACCCAGTACTTC
CASNRDRRETQYF
>NA|NA|TRBJ2-3|TRBV4-1
TGCGCCAGCAGCCAAGTACGAGGTCTCGCCACAGATACGCAGTATTTT
CASSQVRGLATDTQYF
>NA|NA|TRBJ1-1|TRBV9
TGTGCCAGCAGCGGCGACAGTATCACTGAAGCTTTCTTT
CASSGDSITEAFF
>NA|NA|TRBJ2-7|TRBV6-1
TGTGCCAGCAGTGAAAAGGGCGGGCTGAACTACGAGCAGTACTTC
CASSEKGGLNYEQYF
>TRBD2|NA|TRBJ2-5|TRBV7-6
TGTGCCAGCAGCTCCTATAGCGGGGGGGCGGAGACCCAGTACTTC
CASSSYSGGAETQYF
>TRBD1|NA|TRBJ2-2|TRBV7-2
TGTGCCAGCAGCCTGGACAGGGCGCGGACCGGGGAGCTGTTTTTT
CASSLDRARTGELFF
>TRBD2|NA|TRBJ2-3|TRBV11-2
TGTGCCAGCAGACTCGGACTAGCGGGAGATACGCAGTATTTT
CASRLGLAGDTQYF
>TRBD2|few|TRBJ2-2|TRBV19
TGTGCCAGTACCCTCCTCCGTAGCGGGGACACCGGGGAGCTGTTTTTT
CASTLLRSGDTGELFF